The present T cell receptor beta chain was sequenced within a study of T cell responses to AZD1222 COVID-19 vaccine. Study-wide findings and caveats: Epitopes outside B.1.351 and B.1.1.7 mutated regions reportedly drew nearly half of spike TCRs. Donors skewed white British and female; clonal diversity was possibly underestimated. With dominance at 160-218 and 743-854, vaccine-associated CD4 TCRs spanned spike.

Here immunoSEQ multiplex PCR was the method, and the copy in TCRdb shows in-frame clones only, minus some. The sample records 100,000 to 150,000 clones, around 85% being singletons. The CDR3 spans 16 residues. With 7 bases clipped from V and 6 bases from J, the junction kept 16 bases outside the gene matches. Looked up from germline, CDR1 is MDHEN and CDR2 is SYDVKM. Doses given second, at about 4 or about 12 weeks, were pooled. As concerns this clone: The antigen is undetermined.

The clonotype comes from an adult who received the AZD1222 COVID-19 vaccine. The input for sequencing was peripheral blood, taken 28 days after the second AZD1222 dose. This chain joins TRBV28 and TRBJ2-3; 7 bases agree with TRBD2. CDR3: CASTPRGGIIRDTQYF. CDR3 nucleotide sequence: TGTGCCAGCACTCCTAGGGGAGGGATCATCAGGGATACGCAGTATTTT.